What follows is one T cell receptor (beta chain) and its context. Its specificity is not known. Germline-derived CDR1 and CDR2 are MGHRA and YSYEKL. The CDR3 runs 17 residues. Reprocessing the 5' RACE reads, TCRdb reports a single entry for every CDR3 protein and omits DNA. The record lists about 150,000 distinct CDR3 sequences, of which the ten most abundant hold around a third. This entry comes from a study of T cells expressing NK-cell markers. Study background: Sorted T-cell subsets CD3+CD56+NKG2C+, CD3+CD56+NKG2C- and CD3+CD56-NKG2C+ were TCR beta-sequenced.

Whole-study findings and limits: Dominant NKG2C+ clonotypes made up 1.0-7.0% of CD8+ T cells in several donors. No clear determination of HCMV specificity was made for expanded NKG2C+ T cell clones.

Input material: blood T cells: a sorted CD56 or NKG2C T cell subset, CD4+ or CD8+ T cells, or bulk PBMC T cells (not recorded which). The V gene is TRBV4-1, the J gene TRBJ2-3; checking the TCRdb D call of TRBD2 is not possible without DNA. The sequence was collected from a woman in her 50s in good health. The CDR3 spells CASSQDPSSGTTDTQYF.